This TCR beta chain was identified in a study of T cell repertoires in ileal Crohn's disease. Study-wide points: Sorted CD8 T cells held more high-frequency clones than CD4.

With regard to this clone: No antigen is known for it.

Regarding time point: inflamed ileum from the surgical specimen. Trimming left V 3 bases short and J 6 bases short, with 14 bases between. CDR1 is KGHSH and CDR2 is LQKENI in the germline V gene. This CDR3 is 14 amino acids long. Profiling relied on immunoSEQ multiplex PCR, and the TCRdb table lists in-frame clones only, not all of them. The table shows some 14,000 clones, with less than 85% occurring only once. The specimen was ileal tissue. V usage is TRBV18 and J usage is TRBJ1-2, with D maybe TRBD1 (5 bases). The clonotype was recovered from an adult with Crohn's disease. The CDR3 nucleotides are TGTGCCAGCTCACCCATTAGGGGCGCGGATGGCTACACCTTC. Translated: CASSPIRGADGYTF. The whole variable domain, remainder taken from reference TRBV18 and TRBJ1-2, is NAGVMQNPRHLVRRRGQEARLRCSPMKGHSHVYWYRQLPEEGLKFMVYLQKENIIDESGMPKERFSAEFPKEGPSILRIQQVVRGDSAAYFCASSPIRGADGYTFGSGTRLTVV.